A single sample is the source of the 5 T cell receptor beta chains below, sequenced in a study of T cells after yellow fever vaccination. MiXCR, run by TCRdb on the 5' RACE reads, gives a single entry per CDR3 protein. The sample shows approximately 550,000 distinct CDR3 sequences, under 25% of them seen only once. Specimen: PBMCs, collected 15 days after the yellow fever booster vaccination. These receptors were taken from a man aged 30 to 45 who received the YFV17D yellow fever vaccine.

This clonotype was found once. CDR3 in DNA: TGTGCCAGCAGCGACGGGACAGGGGAATACGAGCAGTACTTC. Protein product: CASSDGTGEYEQYF. This chain joins TRBV3-1 and TRBJ2-7; 10 bases match TRBD1. The V gene end was trimmed by 5 bases and the J gene end by 4 bases; junction bases not matched to a gene: 5. The germline V gene has CDR1 LGHDT and CDR2 YNNKEL (reference sequence). The CDR3 length is 14 residues.

This chain connects TRBV12-3 or TRBV12-4 to TRBJ2-7; no definite D call. Trimming removed 6 bases from V and 5 bases from J, with 14 bases in between. This CDR3 is 13 amino acids long. In nucleotides, the CDR3 is TGTGCCAGCAGGCAAGACACAGATAACGAGCAGTACTTC. It specifies CASRQDTDNEQYF.

This clonotype came up a few times. The chain has TRBV2 and TRBJ2-1, with a tentative D call TRBD2 (6 bases). The V and J ends lost 9 bases and 7 bases respectively, with 16 bases between them. The CDR3 sequence is 13 residues long. The germline V gene encodes CDR1 SNHLY and CDR2 FYNNEI. The CDR3 sequence is CARLRDSGNEQFF. In nucleotides, the CDR3 is TGTGCCAGGCTCCGGGACTCCGGAAATGAGCAGTTCTTC. The entire variable domain, with the rest obtained from reference TRBV2 and TRBJ2-1, is as follows: EPEVTQTPSHQVTQMGQEVILRCVPISNHLYFYWYRQILGQKVEFLVSFYNNEISEKSEIFDDQFSVERPDGSNFTLKIRSTKLEDSAMYFCARLRDSGNEQFFGPGTRLTVL.

The chain is built from TRBV29-1 and TRBJ2-3; maybe TRBD1 (5 bases). CDR3 length equals 14 residues. CDR1 and CDR2 (germline): SQVTM, ANQGSEA. V was trimmed by 6 bases and J by 2 bases, leaving 15 bases between them. In DNA form, the CDR3 reads TGCAGCGTCGATTCAGGGTTAATCACAGATACGCAGTATTTT. This encodes CSVDSGLITDTQYF.

This chain links TRBV15 with TRBJ1-2; weak D call: TRBD1 (6 bases). V was shortened by 1 base and J by 4 bases, with 10 bases between the two germline ends. Per the germline V gene, CDR1 is LNHNV and CDR2 is YYDKDF (reference sequence). The length of the CDR3 is 14 residues. This CDR3 is CATSRGRDIYGYTF. CDR3 DNA sequence: TGTGCCACCAGCAGAGGAAGGGACATCTATGGCTACACCTTC.